In its sample, the clone carrying this T cell receptor beta chain was seen once. Its cognate antigen is unknown. The record originates from a study of vaccination and CD4 T cells after COVID-19. As for the study in general: Convalescent participants consisted of six males and four females, two being Hispanic.

Specified time point: late sampling 161 to 241 days after vaccination in a few convalescent patients. Described treatment: roughly 11-day PBMC culture with coronavirus spike peptide pools or control peptides (ViraFEST assay). This CDR3 spans 17 amino acids. Trimming removed 4 bases from V and 1 base from J, with 20 bases in between. Germline values: CDR1 SGHTS, CDR2 YDEGEE. Cultured CD4+ T cells had their DNA profiled by the Oncomine TCR Beta short-read assay. TCRdb used MiXCR to reprocess the PCR reads, holding one entry per CDR3 protein. The sample includes about 20,000 distinct CDR3 sequences, about a third of them seen just once.

The TCR was taken from a human donor who had recovered from COVID-19. The sequencing used CD4+ T cells from blood, cultured in vitro, collected about 7 months after SARS-CoV-2 vaccination. This rearrangement joins TRBV5-8 to TRBJ2-5; D is possibly TRBD2 (6 bases). CDR3 nucleotide sequence: TGTGCCAGCAGCCCGGGACTTTCCCCTGGGGCCCAAGAGACCCAGTACTTC. As protein: CASSPGLSPGAQETQYF.